Listed below are T cell receptor beta chains from one sample, sequenced in a study of blood T cell repertoires in COVID-19. Method: immunoSEQ multiplex PCR; TCRdb's copy keeps in-frame clones and lacks some. Here the sample spans 200,000 to 250,000 clones, less than 85% being singletons. The sequenced sample consisted of peripheral blood. The receptors originated from a woman in her 70s with acute or convalescent COVID-19. CDR3s include the opening cysteine and the closing phenylalanine or tryptophan. Each record gives: V gene, J gene, clone size, D gene, CDR3 DNA, CDR3 protein. A D gene is named only where the DNA matches it firmly. For some rows the clone size is stated as once, few or many, or as a class when expanded; others skip it.

TRBV11-2	TRBJ1-1	.	.	TGTGCCAGCAGCTTTTCGGGCACTGAAGCTTTCTTT	CASSFSGTEAFF
TRBV28	TRBJ2-1	.	TRBD2	TGTGCCAGCCTACCAGCTAGCGGGAGGCTGGTTGAGCAGTTCTTC	CASLPASGRLVEQFF
TRBV5-1	TRBJ1-1	.	.	TGCGCCAGCAGCTTGGGTGGGTTAGGCGGCACTGAAGCTTTCTTT	CASSLGGLGGTEAFF
TRBV6-4	TRBJ2-1	.	TRBD2	TGTGCCAGCAGTGCTAGCGGGGCCACGTACAATGAGCAGTTCTTC	CASSASGATYNEQFF
TRBV11-2	TRBJ1-6	.	.	TGTGCCAGCAGCTGGCGGGATTCTAATTCACCCCTCCACTTT	CASSWRDSNSPLHF
TRBV28	TRBJ2-1	.	TRBD2	TGTGCCAGCACCCTCCCCGGGGCTAGCGGGACCAATGAGCAGTTCTTC	CASTLPGASGTNEQFF
TRBV27	TRBJ1-6	.	.	TGTGCCAGCAGTTCCTCCGGTGGAGGAAACAATTCACCCCTCCACTTT	CASSSSGGGNNSPLHF
TRBV9	TRBJ2-7	.	TRBD1	TGTGCCAGCAGCGTAGGACAGGGTGACTACGAGCAGTACTTC	CASSVGQGDYEQYF
TRBV18	TRBJ2-2	few	.	TGTGCCAGCTCCAAGATAGGGGCCAACACCGGGGAGCTGTTTTTT	CASSKIGANTGELFF
TRBV18	TRBJ2-6	.	TRBD2	TGTGCCAGCTCACCAACCTGGGAGGGCCCTAGCTCTGGGGCCAACGTCCTGACTTTC	CASSPTWEGPSSGANVLTF
TRBV10-3	TRBJ2-7	.	TRBD1	TGTGCCATCAGTGGGACAGGGGGTTACGAGCAGTACTTC	CAISGTGGYEQYF
TRBV27	TRBJ2-7	.	TRBD1	TGTGCCACCAGGGACAGGGGCAACGAGCAGTACTTC	CATRDRGNEQYF
TRBV7-9	TRBJ2-7	.	TRBD2	TGTGCCAGCAGCTTGGGGAGGGAACCCTACGAGCAGTACTTC	CASSLGREPYEQYF
TRBV5-1	TRBJ2-7	.	TRBD1	TGCGCCAGCAGCGGGCCGGGACAGGTAGGCTACGAGCAGTACTTC	CASSGPGQVGYEQYF
TRBV11-2	TRBJ2-5	.	TRBD2	TGTGCCAGCAGCTTACATGTAGCGGGTACTCAAGAGACCCAGTACTTC	CASSLHVAGTQETQYF
TRBV6-1	TRBJ2-1	once	.	TGTGCCAGCAGTGAAACGGGATCATACAATGAGCAGTTCTTC	CASSETGSYNEQFF
TRBV9	TRBJ1-4	.	.	TGTGCCAGCAGCGCCGCCAGGGGCGAAAAACTGTTTTTT	CASSAARGEKLFF
TRBV6-6	TRBJ2-1	.	.	TGTGCCAGCAGTTACGTAGTCGGTGAGCAGTTCTTC	CASSYVVGEQFF
TRBV3-1/TRBV3-2	TRBJ1-1	.	.	TGTGCCAGCAGCTCACAGGGAGGGGACACTGAAGCTTTCTTT	CASSSQGGDTEAFF
TRBV9	TRBJ2-6	.	.	TGTGCCAGCAGCGTAGATCGGGAGAGAGGAAGCTCTGGGGCCAACGTCCTGACTTTC	CASSVDRERGSSGANVLTF
TRBV5-4	TRBJ2-1	.	TRBD2	TGTGCCAGCAGCTTGGGGGCGGGAGGGCCGGACAATGAGCAGTTCTTC	CASSLGAGGPDNEQFF
TRBV29-1	TRBJ2-1	many	.	TGCAGCGCTTGGGAGACCAGCTCCTACAATGAGCAGTTCTTC	CSAWETSSYNEQFF
TRBV18	TRBJ2-1	.	TRBD1	TGTGCCAGCTCACCACTCCCGGGACAGGGGGGGCAGGAGCAGTTCTTC	CASSPLPGQGGQEQFF
TRBV4-1	TRBJ2-7	.	.	TGCGCCAGCAGCCAACGTCATTCCTACAGGGAGTTGTTCTACGAGCAGTACTTC	CASSQRHSYRELFYEQYF
TRBV27	TRBJ1-4	.	TRBD1	TGTGCCAGCAGCCGGGACAGATTAGAAAAACTGTTTTTT	CASSRDRLEKLFF
TRBV18	TRBJ2-1	.	TRBD2	TGTGCCAGCTCACCACCGGGTAGCGGGAGGGACAATGAGCAGTTCTTC	CASSPPGSGRDNEQFF
TRBV7-9	TRBJ1-1	once	TRBD1	TGTGCCAGCAGCCGTAAGACAGGGAGAACTGAAGCTTTCTTT	CASSRKTGRTEAFF
TRBV13	TRBJ2-2	.	.	TGTGCCAGCACCTTGGTGGGGCCTGTTGGCGGGGAGCTGTTTTTT	CASTLVGPVGGELFF
TRBV28	TRBJ1-1	.	TRBD1	TGTGCCAGCAGGTCGGGACAGGGGGCGTTCACTGAAGCTTTCTTT	CASRSGQGAFTEAFF
TRBV5-1	TRBJ2-5	many	.	TGCGCCAGCAGCTCAGCGGGCCACAATCAAGAGACCCAGTACTTC	CASSSAGHNQETQYF
TRBV3-1/TRBV3-2	TRBJ1-3	.	.	TGTGCCAGCAGCCGGACACGGCCGTCTGGAAACACCATATATTTT	CASSRTRPSGNTIYF
TRBV2	TRBJ1-1	.	TRBD1	TGTGCCAGCAGGGACACGGGACAGACGAACACTGAAGCTTTCTTT	CASRDTGQTNTEAFF
TRBV4-2	TRBJ2-2	.	TRBD1	TGTGCCAGCAGCCAAGACACCGCGACAGGGCCCGGGGAGCTGTTTTTT	CASSQDTATGPGELFF
TRBV5-3	TRBJ2-7	once	TRBD2	TGTGCCAGAAAGGTTCCCAGCACCAGGCTAGCGGGAGGGCCGTGGGAGCAGTACTTC	CARKVPSTRLAGGPWEQYF
TRBV6-5	TRBJ2-1	.	.	TGTGCCAGCAGTTACGGGAGCCGGTACAATGAGCAGTTCTTC	CASSYGSRYNEQFF
TRBV25-1	TRBJ1-2	.	TRBD1	TGTGCCAGCAGTGGTAGACAGGGGGTCAGCTATGGCTACACCTTC	CASSGRQGVSYGYTF
TRBV7-3	TRBJ1-1	once	.	TGTGCCAGCAGCTTTGGATCGGGCACTGAAGCTTTCTTT	CASSFGSGTEAFF
TRBV2	TRBJ1-1	.	.	TGTGCCAGCAGTGGTACCGGGGGGTTGAACACTGAAGCTTTCTTT	CASSGTGGLNTEAFF
TRBV24-1	TRBJ2-3	.	.	TGTGCCACCAGTGGATCGGGCACAGATACGCAGTATTTT	CATSGSGTDTQYF
TRBV18	TRBJ1-2	.	TRBD1	TGTGCCAGCTCACCTTGGACAGGGGTCATATATGGCTACACCTTC	CASSPWTGVIYGYTF
TRBV2	TRBJ1-5	.	TRBD1	TGTGCCAGCACCCCGGGACAGGGGCTGGGCAATCAGCCCCAGCATTTT	CASTPGQGLGNQPQHF
TRBV19	TRBJ2-3	.	.	TGTGCCAGTAGTATAAATGGCGGTAAGACAGATACGCAGTATTTT	CASSINGGKTDTQYF
TRBV19	TRBJ1-1	.	.	TGTGCCAGTAACCCCCGGGGAGGGGGTTCATTAATGAACACTGAAGCTTTCTTT	CASNPRGGGSLMNTEAFF
TRBV4-2	TRBJ2-3	once	TRBD2	TGTGCCAGCAGCCAAGGAACTGGGACTAGCGGGGGCACAGATACGCAGTATTTT	CASSQGTGTSGGTDTQYF
TRBV11-3	TRBJ2-5	.	.	TGTGCCAGCAGCGAAGTGGCCCAAGAGACCCAGTACTTC	CASSEVAQETQYF
TRBV28	TRBJ2-1	.	.	TGTGCCAGCAGGTCTAGCAATGAGCAGTTCTTC	CASRSSNEQFF
TRBV28	TRBJ1-4	.	.	TGTGCCAGCACCCCAACCCCCGGGGTAACTAATGAAAAACTGTTTTTT	CASTPTPGVTNEKLFF
TRBV24-1	TRBJ2-5	.	TRBD2	TGTGCCACCAGTGATTTTTTTGAAGGACTAGCGGGAAGCCAAGAGACCCAGTACTTC	CATSDFFEGLAGSQETQYF
TRBV28	TRBJ2-7	few	TRBD2	TGTGCCACCGGGGCTAGCGGGATAGTCTACGAGCAGTACTTC	CATGASGIVYEQYF
TRBV7-9	TRBJ1-5	.	TRBD1	TGTGCCAGCAGCTCCACAGGGGGCGGTCAGCCCCAGCATTTT	CASSSTGGGQPQHF
TRBV3-1/TRBV3-2	TRBJ2-5	.	TRBD2	TGTGCCAGCGGACTAGCGGGAGAAGAGACCCAGTACTTC	CASGLAGEETQYF